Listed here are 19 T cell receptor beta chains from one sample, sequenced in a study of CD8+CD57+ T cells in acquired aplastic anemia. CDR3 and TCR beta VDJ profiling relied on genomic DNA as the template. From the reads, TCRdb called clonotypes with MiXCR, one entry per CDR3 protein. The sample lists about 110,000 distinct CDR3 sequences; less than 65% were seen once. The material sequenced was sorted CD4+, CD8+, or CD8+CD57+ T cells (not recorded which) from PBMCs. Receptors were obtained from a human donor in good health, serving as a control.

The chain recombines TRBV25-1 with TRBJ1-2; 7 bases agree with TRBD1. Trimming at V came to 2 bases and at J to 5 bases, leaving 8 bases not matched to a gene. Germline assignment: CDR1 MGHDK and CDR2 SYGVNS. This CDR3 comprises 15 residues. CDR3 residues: CASSERGQESYGYTF. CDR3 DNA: TGTGCCAGCAGTGAACGAGGACAGGAGTCGTATGGCTACACCTTC.

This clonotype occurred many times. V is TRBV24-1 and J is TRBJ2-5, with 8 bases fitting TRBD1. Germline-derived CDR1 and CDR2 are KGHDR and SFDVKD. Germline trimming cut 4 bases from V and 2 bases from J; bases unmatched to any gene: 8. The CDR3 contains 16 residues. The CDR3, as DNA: TGTGCCACCAGTGACCCGGAGGGGACAGGTCAAGAGACCCAGTACTTC. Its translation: CATSDPEGTGQETQYF.

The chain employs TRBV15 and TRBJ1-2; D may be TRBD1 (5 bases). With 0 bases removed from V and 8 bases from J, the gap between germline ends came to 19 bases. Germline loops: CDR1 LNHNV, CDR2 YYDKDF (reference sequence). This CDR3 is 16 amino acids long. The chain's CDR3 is CATSRDLLGRTSGYTF. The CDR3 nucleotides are TGTGCCACCAGCAGAGATCTCTTGGGACGGACCTCGGGCTACACCTTC.

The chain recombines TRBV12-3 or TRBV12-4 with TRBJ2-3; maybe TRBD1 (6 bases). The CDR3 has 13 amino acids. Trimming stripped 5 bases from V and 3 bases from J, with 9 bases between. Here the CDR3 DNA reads TGTGCCAGCAGTGTTACAGGGACAGATACGCAGTATTTT. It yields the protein CASSVTGTDTQYF.

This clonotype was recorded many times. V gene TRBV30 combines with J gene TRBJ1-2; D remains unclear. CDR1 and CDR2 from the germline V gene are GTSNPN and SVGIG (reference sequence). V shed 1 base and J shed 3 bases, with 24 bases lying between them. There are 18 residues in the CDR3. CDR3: CAWSAPTNPSFYYYGYTF. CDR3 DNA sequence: TGTGCCTGGAGTGCGCCAACGAACCCGTCCTTCTATTACTATGGCTACACCTTC.

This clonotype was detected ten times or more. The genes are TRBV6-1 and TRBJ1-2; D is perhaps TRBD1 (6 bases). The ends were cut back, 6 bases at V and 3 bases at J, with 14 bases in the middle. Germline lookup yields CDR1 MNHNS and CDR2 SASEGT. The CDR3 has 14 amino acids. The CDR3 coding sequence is TGTGCCAGCAGCGGGCAGGGGCTCTACTATGGCTACACCTTC. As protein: CASSGQGLYYGYTF.

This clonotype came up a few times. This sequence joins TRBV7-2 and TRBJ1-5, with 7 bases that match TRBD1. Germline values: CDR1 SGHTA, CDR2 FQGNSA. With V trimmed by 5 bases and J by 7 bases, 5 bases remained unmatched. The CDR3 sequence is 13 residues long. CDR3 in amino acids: CASSGTVSQPQHF. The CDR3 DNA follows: TGTGCCAGCAGCGGGACAGTATCACAGCCCCAGCATTTT.

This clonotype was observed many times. CDR3 sequence (DNA): TGTGCCTGGAGTGTACTGGGATTTAACTATGGCTACACCTTC. Translated: CAWSVLGFNYGYTF. The gene calls are TRBV30 and TRBJ1-2; the D is unclear. CDR3 length equals 14 residues. The germline gives CDR1 GTSNPN, CDR2 SVGIG (reference sequence). V dropped 0 bases and J dropped 1 base, with 9 bases sitting between them.

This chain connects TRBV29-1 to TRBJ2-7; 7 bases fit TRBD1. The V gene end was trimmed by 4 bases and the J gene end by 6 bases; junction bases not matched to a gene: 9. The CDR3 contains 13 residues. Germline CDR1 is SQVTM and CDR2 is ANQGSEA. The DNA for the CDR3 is TGCAGCGTTGCGACAGGGTGGTCTAGCGAGCAGTACTTC. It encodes CSVATGWSSEQYF.

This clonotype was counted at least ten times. The chain's CDR3 is CASSFTSGGGYEQFF. CDR3 nucleotides: TGTGCCAGCAGCTTTACTAGCGGGGGGGGGTATGAGCAGTTCTTC. The gene calls are TRBV7-2 and TRBJ2-1; TRBD2 aligns across 13 bases. This CDR3 region has 15 residues. The V gene's germline CDR1 is SGHTA and CDR2 FQGNSA. V lost 3 bases, J lost 8 bases, and 4 bases stayed unmatched.

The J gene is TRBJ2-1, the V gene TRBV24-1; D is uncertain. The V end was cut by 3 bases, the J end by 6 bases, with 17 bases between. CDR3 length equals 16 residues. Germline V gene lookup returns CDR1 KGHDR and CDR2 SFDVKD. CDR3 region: CATSDHSGVVGNEQFF. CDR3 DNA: TGTGCCACCAGTGATCACAGTGGGGTGGTCGGCAATGAGCAGTTCTTC.

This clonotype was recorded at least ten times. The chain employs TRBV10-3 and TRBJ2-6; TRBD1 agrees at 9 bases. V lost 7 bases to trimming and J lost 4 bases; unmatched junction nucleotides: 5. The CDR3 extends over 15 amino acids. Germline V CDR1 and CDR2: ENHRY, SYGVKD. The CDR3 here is CAIKGDRVGANVLTF. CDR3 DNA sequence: TGTGCCATCAAAGGGGACAGGGTCGGGGCCAACGTCCTGACTTTC.

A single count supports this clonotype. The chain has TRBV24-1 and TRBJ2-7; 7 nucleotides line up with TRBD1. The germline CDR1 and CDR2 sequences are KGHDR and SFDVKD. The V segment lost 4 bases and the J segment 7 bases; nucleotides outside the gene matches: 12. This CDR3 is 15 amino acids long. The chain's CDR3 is CATSDPSLQGSEQYF. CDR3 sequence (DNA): TGTGCCACCAGTGACCCCTCACTACAGGGGAGTGAGCAGTACTTC.

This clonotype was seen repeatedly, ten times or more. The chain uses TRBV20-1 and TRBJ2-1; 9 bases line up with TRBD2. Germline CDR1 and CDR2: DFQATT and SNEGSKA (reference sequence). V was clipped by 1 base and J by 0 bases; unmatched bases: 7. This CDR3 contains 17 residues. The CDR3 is CSARGGSGGSSYNEQFF. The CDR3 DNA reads TGCAGTGCTAGAGGGGGGAGCGGGGGGAGCTCCTACAATGAGCAGTTCTTC.

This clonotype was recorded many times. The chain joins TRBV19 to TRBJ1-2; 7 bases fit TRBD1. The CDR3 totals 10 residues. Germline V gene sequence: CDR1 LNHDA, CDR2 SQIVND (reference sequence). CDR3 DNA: TGTGCTAAAAAGGGGGCGGGCTACACCTTC. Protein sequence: CAKKGAGYTF.

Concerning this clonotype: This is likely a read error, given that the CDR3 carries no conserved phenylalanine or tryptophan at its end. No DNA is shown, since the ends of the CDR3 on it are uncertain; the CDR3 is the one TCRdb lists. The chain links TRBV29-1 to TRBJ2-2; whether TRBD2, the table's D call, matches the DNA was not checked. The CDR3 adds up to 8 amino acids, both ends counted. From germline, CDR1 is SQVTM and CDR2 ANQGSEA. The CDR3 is CSGGPRLA.

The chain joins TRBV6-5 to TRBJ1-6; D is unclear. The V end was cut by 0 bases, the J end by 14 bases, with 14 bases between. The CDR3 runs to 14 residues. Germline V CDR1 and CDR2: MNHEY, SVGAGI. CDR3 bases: TGTGCCAGCAGTTACTCGCCAGGCCTTCCCACCCTCCACTTT. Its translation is CASSYSPGLPTLHF.

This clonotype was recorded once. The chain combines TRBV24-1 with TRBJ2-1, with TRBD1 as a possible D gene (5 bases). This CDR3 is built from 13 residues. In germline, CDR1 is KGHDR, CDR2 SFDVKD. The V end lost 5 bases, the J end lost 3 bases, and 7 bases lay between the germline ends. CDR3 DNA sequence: TGTGCCACCAGTGGCCAGGGCTACAATGAGCAGTTCTTC. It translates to CATSGQGYNEQFF.

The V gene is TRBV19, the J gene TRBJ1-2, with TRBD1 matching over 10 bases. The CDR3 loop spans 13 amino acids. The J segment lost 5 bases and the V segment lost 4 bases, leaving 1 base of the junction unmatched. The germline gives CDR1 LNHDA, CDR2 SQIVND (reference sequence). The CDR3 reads CASSRTGGYGYTF. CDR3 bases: TGTGCCAGTAGTAGGACAGGGGGTTATGGCTACACCTTC.